The rows below give T cell receptor beta chains drawn from one sample of a study of identical twins. In TCRdb, the 5' RACE reads were re-called with MiXCR into one record per CDR3 protein. The profile shows about 530,000 distinct CDR3 sequences, around 15% of them singletons. Another study also made use of these data, one on yellow fever vaccine responses in identical twins.

Material for sequencing was CD4+ T cells sorted from blood. The receptor set was obtained from a woman under 30 in good health. The CDR3 runs from the conserved cysteine through the conserved F or W. Each record gives: CDR3 DNA, CDR3 protein, D gene, clone size, V gene, J gene. D genes are given only for firm matches. Part of the rows lack a size; the others show once, few, many or a class for expanded clones.

TGTGCCAGCAGTTACTCCAGCGGTGACTCTGGGGCCAACGTCCTGACTTTC,CASSYSSGDSGANVLTF,.,.,TRBV6-5,TRBJ2-6
TGTGCCAGCAGGAAGGGGGGAGCGATCTGGTACAATGAGCAGTTCTTC,CASRKGGAIWYNEQFF,.,.,TRBV28,TRBJ2-1
TGTGCCAGCAGGAGGGTACAGGGGAACACCTACGAGCAGTACTTC,CASRRVQGNTYEQYF,TRBD1,many,TRBV2,TRBJ2-7
TGTGCCAGCAGCCAAGACTCTGGCAATGAGCAGTTCTTC,CASSQDSGNEQFF,.,.,TRBV3-1,TRBJ2-1
TGTGCCAGCAGTCGGGCCCTCTCTGGAAACACCATATATTTT,CASSRALSGNTIYF,.,.,TRBV12-3/TRBV12-4,TRBJ1-3
TGCGCCAGCAGCTTGGGGCCGGGACAGCTCACAGATACGCAGTATTTT,CASSLGPGQLTDTQYF,TRBD1,.,TRBV5-1,TRBJ2-3
TGCGCCAGCAGTCCGCCCGCCAGGGTTGATGAGCTGTTTTTT,CASSPPARVDELFF,.,few,TRBV23-1,TRBJ2-2
TGTGCCAGCACCTTGTGGGAGCGCGATGAGCAGTTCTTC,CASTLWERDEQFF,.,.,TRBV28,TRBJ2-1
TGCGCCAGCAGCCGGTCAGGACAGTCGGCGCGGGACATTCAGTACTTC,CASSRSGQSARDIQYF,.,few,TRBV4-1,TRBJ2-4
TGTGCCAGCAGTTTAGGCCCTAGCGGGATCACAGATACGCAGTATTTT,CASSLGPSGITDTQYF,TRBD2,many,TRBV12-3/TRBV12-4,TRBJ2-3
TGCAGTGCTGGGCCTAGCGGTCCGAACACTGAAGCTTTCTTT,CSAGPSGPNTEAFF,.,few,TRBV20-1,TRBJ1-1
TGTGCCAGCAGCTTAAATAAACTAGCGGGAGGGCCCACCGGGGAGCTGTTTTTT,CASSLNKLAGGPTGELFF,TRBD2,.,TRBV11-2,TRBJ2-2
TGTGCCAGCAGCCCCCGCGGGAGTAACTACGAGCAGTACTTC,CASSPRGSNYEQYF,TRBD2,few,TRBV27,TRBJ2-7
TGTGCCATACCGGGGGGCCGGAAATCCGGGGAGCTGTTTTTT,CAIPGGRKSGELFF,.,.,TRBV7-9,TRBJ2-2
TGTGCCAGCAGTGACTACTGGGGCAGGGGAAAAACCGGGGAGCTGTTTTTT,CASSDYWGRGKTGELFF,.,.,TRBV2,TRBJ2-2
TGTGCCAGCAGCCGAGACAGGGGTGGGGACACCGGGGAGCTGTTTTTT,CASSRDRGGDTGELFF,TRBD1,.,TRBV11-2,TRBJ2-2
TGTGCCAGCAGACGACAGGAGGCGAGTTACAATGAGCAGTTCTTC,CASRRQEASYNEQFF,.,.,TRBV6-1,TRBJ2-1
TGTGCCATCACGGATCTAGCGGGAGGGCCAGAGACCCAGTACTTC,CAITDLAGGPETQYF,TRBD2,few,TRBV10-3,TRBJ2-5
TGTGCCAGCTGGGGGGTCAATCAGCCCCAGCATTTT,CASWGVNQPQHF,.,few,TRBV27,TRBJ1-5
TGCGCCAGCAGCCAAGGGACGACAGGGAGATACAATGAGCAGTTCTTC,CASSQGTTGRYNEQFF,TRBD1,few,TRBV4-1,TRBJ2-1
TGTGCCAGCGGTAGGACTGAAGCTTTCTTT,CASGRTEAFF,.,few,TRBV12-3/TRBV12-4,TRBJ1-1
TGTGCCAGCAGCCCCGGGGACAGCCTCTCCTACGAGCAGTACTTC,CASSPGDSLSYEQYF,TRBD1,few,TRBV3-1,TRBJ2-7
TGTGCCAGCAGCTTAAACGAACACACTGAAGCTTTCTTT,CASSLNEHTEAFF,.,few,TRBV11-2,TRBJ1-1
TGTGCCAGCAACCTAGAGATCACAGGGTTCACTGAAGCTTTCTTT,CASNLEITGFTEAFF,.,.,TRBV6-2/TRBV6-3,TRBJ1-1
TGTGCCACACTGTCTAGCGGGAGGGCCCACAATGAGCAGTTCTTC,CATLSSGRAHNEQFF,TRBD2,.,TRBV28,TRBJ2-1
TGTGCCAGCAGCCGAAACCTTTTCCAAGTCACAGATACGCAGTATTTT,CASSRNLFQVTDTQYF,.,few,TRBV3-1,TRBJ2-3
TGTGCCAGTAGCGGGAGAGGGGCAGATACGCAGTATTTT,CASSGRGADTQYF,TRBD2,few,TRBV27,TRBJ2-3
TGTGCCGCCCGGGACGGATACACAGATACGCAGTATTTT,CAARDGYTDTQYF,.,.,TRBV19,TRBJ2-3
TGTGCCAGCAGCCAAGCTCTTAGTAGCTCTGGGGCCAACGTCCTGACTTTC,CASSQALSSSGANVLTF,.,few,TRBV3-1,TRBJ2-6
TGTGCCAGCAGGCACGGCGGGATCACTGGGAATGGCTACACCTTC,CASRHGGITGNGYTF,.,.,TRBV12-3/TRBV12-4,TRBJ1-2